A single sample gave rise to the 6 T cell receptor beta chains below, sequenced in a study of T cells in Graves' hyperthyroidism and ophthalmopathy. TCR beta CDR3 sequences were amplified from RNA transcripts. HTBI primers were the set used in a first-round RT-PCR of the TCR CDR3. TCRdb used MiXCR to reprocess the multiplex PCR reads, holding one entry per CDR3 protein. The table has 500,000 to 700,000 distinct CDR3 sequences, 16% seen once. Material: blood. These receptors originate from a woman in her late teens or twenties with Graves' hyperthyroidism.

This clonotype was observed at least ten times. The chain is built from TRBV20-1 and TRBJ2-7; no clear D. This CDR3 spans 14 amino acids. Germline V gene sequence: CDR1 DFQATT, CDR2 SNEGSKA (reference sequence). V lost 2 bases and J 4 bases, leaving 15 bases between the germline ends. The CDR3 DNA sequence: TGCAGTGCTAGACCACAGAGGCCGGGTTACGAGCAGTACTTC. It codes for CSARPQRPGYEQYF.

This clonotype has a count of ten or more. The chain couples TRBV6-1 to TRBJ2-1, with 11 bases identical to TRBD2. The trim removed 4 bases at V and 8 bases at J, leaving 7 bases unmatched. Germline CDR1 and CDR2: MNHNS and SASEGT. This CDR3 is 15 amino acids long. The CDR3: CASSATSGSFHEQFF. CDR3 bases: TGTGCCAGCAGTGCCACTAGCGGGAGTTTCCATGAGCAGTTCTTC.

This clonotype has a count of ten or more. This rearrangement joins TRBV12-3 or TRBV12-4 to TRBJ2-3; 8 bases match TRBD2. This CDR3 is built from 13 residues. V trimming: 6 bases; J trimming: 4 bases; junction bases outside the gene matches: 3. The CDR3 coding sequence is TGTGCCAGCAGGGCGGGAGGCGCAGATACGCAGTATTTT. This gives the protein CASRAGGADTQYF.

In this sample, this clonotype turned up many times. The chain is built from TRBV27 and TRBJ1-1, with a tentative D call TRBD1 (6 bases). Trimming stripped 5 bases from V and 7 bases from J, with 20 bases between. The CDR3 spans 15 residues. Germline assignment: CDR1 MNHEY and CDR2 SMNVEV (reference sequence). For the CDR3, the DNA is TGTGCCAGCAGTCCCCCCGGGACAATTAATCGTGAAGCTTTCTTT. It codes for CASSPPGTINREAFF.

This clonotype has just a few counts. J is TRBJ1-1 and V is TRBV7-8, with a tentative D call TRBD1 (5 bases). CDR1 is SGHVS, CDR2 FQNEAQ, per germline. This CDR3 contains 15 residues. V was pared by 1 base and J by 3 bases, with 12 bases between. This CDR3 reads CASSLEPSRDTEAFF. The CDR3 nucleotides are TGTGCCAGCAGCTTAGAACCTTCCAGGGACACTGAAGCTTTCTTT.

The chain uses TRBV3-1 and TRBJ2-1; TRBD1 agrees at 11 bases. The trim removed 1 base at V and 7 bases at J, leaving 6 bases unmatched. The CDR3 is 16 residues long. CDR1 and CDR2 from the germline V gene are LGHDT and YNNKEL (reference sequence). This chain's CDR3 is CASSQADRGLLNEQFF. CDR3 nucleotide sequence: TGTGCCAGCAGCCAAGCGGACAGGGGGCTCTTGAATGAGCAGTTCTTC.